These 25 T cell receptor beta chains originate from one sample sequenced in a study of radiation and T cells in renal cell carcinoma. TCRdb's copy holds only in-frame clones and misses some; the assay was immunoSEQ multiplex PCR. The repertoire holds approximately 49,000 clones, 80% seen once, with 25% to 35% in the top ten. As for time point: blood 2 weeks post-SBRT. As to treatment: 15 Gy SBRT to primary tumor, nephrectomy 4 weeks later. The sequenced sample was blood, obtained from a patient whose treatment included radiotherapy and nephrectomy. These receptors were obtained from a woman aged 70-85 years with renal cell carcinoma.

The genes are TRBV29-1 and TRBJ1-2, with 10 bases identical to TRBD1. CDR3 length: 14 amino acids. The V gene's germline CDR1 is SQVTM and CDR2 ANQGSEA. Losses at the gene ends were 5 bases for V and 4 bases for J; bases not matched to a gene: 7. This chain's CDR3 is CSVSPGQGFYGYTF. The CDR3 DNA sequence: TGCAGCGTTTCACCGGGACAGGGGTTCTATGGCTACACCTTC.

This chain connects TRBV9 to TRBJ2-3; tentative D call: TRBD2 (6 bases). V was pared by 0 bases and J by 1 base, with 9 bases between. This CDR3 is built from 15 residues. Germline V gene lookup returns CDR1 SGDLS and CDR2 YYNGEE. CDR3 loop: CASSVAGDGTDTQYF. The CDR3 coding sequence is TGTGCCAGCAGCGTAGCGGGAGACGGCACAGATACGCAGTATTTT.

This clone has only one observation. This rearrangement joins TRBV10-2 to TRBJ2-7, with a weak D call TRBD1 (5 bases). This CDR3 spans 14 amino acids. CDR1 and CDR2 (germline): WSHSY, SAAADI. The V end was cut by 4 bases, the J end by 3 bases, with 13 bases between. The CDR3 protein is CASSGLGPGYEQYF. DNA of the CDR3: TGCGCCAGCAGTGGGTTGGGGCCTGGCTACGAGCAGTACTTC.

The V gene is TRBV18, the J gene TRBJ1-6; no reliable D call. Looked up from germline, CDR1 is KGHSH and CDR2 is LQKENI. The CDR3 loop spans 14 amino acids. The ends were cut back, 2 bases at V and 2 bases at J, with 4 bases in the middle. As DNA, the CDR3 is TGTGCCAGCTCACCAGGGGCCTATAATTCACCCCTCCACTTT. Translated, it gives CASSPGAYNSPLHF.

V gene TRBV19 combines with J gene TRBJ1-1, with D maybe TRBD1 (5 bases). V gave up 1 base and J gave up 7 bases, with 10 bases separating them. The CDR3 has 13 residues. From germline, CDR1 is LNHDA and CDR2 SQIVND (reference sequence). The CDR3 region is CASSIGGTNEAFF. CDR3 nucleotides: TGTGCCAGTAGTATAGGTGGGACCAATGAAGCTTTCTTT.

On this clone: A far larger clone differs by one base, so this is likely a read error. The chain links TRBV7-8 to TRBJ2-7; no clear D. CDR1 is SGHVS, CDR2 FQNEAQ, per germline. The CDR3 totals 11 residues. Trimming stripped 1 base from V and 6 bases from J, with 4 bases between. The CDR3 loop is CASSLVREQYF. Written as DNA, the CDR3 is TGTGCCAGCAGCTTAGTCCGCGAGCAGTACTTC. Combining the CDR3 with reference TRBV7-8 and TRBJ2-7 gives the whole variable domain GAGVSQSPRYKVAKRGQDVALRCDPISGHVSLFWYQQALGQGPEFLTYFQNEAQLDKSGLPSDRFFAERPEGSVSTLKIQRTQQEDSAVYLCASSLVREQYFGPGTRLTVT.

The CDR3 sequence: CASSEFTEAFF. CDR3 bases: TGTGCCAGCAGTGAGTTTACTGAAGCTTTCTTT. This chain connects TRBV2 to TRBJ1-1; D gene ambiguous. Trimming removed 3 bases from V and 5 bases from J, with 4 bases in between. This CDR3 has 11 residues. Germline V gene data show CDR1 as SNHLY and CDR2 as FYNNEI. Supplemented by reference TRBV2 and TRBJ1-1, the full variable domain reads EPEVTQTPSHQVTQMGQEVILRCVPISNHLYFYWYRQILGQKVEFLVSFYNNEISEKSEIFDDQFSVERPDGSNFTLKIRSTKLEDSAMYFCASSEFTEAFFGQGTRLTVV.

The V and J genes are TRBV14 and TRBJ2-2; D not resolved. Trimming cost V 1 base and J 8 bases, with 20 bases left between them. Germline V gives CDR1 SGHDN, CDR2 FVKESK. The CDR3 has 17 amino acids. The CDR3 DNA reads TGTGCCAGCAGCCAAGCCCCGGGTTGGGTTAGGAGAGGGGAGCTGTTTTTT. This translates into CASSQAPGWVRRGELFF.

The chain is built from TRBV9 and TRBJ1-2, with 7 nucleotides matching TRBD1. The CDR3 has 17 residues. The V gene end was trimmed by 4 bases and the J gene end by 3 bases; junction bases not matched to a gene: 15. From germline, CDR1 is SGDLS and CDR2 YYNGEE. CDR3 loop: CASSPRQGLPVDYGYTF. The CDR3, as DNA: TGTGCCAGCAGCCCCCGACAGGGACTCCCTGTGGACTATGGCTACACCTTC.

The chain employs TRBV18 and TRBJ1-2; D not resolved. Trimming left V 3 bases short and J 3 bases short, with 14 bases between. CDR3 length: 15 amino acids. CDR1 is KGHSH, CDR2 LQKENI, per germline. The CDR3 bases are TGTGCCAGCTCACCTTCGGCACAGAGGGACTATGGCTACACCTTC. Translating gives CASSPSAQRDYGYTF.

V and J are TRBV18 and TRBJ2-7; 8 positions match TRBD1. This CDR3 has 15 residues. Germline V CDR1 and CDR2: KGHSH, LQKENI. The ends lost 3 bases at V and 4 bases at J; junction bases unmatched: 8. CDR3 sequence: CASSPKQGVRYEQYF. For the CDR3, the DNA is TGTGCCAGCTCACCCAAACAGGGGGTGAGGTACGAGCAGTACTTC.

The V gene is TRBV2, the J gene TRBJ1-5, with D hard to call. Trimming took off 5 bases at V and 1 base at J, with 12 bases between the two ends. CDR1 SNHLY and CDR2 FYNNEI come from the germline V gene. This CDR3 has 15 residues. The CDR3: CASSPPEGSNQPQHF. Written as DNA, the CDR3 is TGTGCCAGCAGTCCTCCGGAGGGAAGCAATCAGCCCCAGCATTTT.

The CDR3 here is CASGQGDTGELFF. CDR3 DNA: TGTGCCAGTGGACAGGGTGACACCGGGGAGCTGTTTTTT. The J gene is TRBJ2-2, the V gene TRBV2; 8 bases match TRBD1. Germline CDR1 is SNHLY and CDR2 is FYNNEI. The CDR3 is 13 amino acids. Trimming cost V 9 bases and J 3 bases; bases outside gene matches: 3.

DNA for the CDR3: TGTGCCAGCATGGGGGGACAGGGTCCCTACGAGCAGTACTTC. It codes for CASMGGQGPYEQYF. This chain connects TRBV2 to TRBJ2-5; 9 positions agree with TRBD1. TRBJ2-7 explains the end of the DNA better; the J call may be wrong. The CDR3 extends over 14 amino acids. Germline-derived CDR1 and CDR2 are SNHLY and FYNNEI.

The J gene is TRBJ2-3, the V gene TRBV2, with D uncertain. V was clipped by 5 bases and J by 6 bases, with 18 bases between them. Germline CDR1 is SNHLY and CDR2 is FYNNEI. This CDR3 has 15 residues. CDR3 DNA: TGTGCCAGCAGTCTTCAACTTTTGCGGAGCGATACGCAGTATTTT. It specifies CASSLQLLRSDTQYF. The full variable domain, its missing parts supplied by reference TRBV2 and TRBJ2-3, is EPEVTQTPSHQVTQMGQEVILRCVPISNHLYFYWYRQILGQKVEFLVSFYNNEISEKSEIFDDQFSVERPDGSNFTLKIRSTKLEDSAMYFCASSLQLLRSDTQYFGPGTRLTVL.

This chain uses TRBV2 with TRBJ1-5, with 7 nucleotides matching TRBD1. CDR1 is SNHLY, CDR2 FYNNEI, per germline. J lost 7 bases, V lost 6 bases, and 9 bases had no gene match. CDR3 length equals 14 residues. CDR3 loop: CASSNTGDGQPQHF. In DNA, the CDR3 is TGTGCCAGCAGCAATACAGGGGACGGGCAGCCCCAGCATTTT. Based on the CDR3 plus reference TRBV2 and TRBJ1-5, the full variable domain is EPEVTQTPSHQVTQMGQEVILRCVPISNHLYFYWYRQILGQKVEFLVSFYNNEISEKSEIFDDQFSVERPDGSNFTLKIRSTKLEDSAMYFCASSNTGDGQPQHFGDGTRLSIL.

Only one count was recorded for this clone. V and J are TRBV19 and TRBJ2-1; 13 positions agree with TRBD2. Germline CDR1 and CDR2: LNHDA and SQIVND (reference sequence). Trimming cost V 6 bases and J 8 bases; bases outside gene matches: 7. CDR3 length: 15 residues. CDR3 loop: CASRRTSGRGDEQFF. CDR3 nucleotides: TGTGCCAGTAGGAGGACTAGCGGGAGAGGGGATGAGCAGTTCTTC.

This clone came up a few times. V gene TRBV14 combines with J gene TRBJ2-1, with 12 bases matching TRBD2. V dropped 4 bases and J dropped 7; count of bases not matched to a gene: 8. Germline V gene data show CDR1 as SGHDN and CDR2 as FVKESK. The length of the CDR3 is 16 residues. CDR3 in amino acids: CASSPRLAGAGNEQFF. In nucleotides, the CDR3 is TGTGCCAGCAGCCCCCGACTAGCGGGAGCTGGGAATGAGCAGTTCTTC.

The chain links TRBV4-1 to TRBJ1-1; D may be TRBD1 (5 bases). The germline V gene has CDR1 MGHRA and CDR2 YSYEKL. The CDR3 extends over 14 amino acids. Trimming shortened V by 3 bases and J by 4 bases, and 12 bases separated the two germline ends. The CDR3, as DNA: TGCGCCAGCAGCCAGCGGGGGGGATTCACTGAAGCTTTCTTT. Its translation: CASSQRGGFTEAFF.

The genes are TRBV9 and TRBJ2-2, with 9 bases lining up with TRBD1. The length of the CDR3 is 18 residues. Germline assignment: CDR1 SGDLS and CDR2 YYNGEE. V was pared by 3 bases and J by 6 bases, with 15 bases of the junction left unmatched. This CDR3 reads CASSATYTGQGKPGELFF. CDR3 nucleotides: TGTGCCAGCAGCGCCACTTATACCGGACAGGGGAAGCCCGGGGAGCTGTTTTTT. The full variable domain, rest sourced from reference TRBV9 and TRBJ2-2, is DSGVTQTPKHLITATGQRVTLRCSPRSGDLSVYWYQQSLDQGLQFLIQYYNGEERAKGNILERFSAQQFPDLHSELNLSSLELGDSALYFCASSATYTGQGKPGELFFGEGSRLTVL.

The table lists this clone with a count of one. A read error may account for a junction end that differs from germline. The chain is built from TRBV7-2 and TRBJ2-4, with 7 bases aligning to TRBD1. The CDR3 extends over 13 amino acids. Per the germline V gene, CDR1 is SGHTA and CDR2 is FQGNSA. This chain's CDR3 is CASSLGGPGQLAF. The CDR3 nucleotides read TGTGCCAGCAGCTTAGGGGGTCCGGGACAGCTAGCCTTC.

For the CDR3, the DNA is TGTGCCAGCAGTTTTTCAACTAGCGGGAAGGGTGAGCAGTTCTTC. It codes for CASSFSTSGKGEQFF. The chain employs TRBV27 and TRBJ2-1, with 10 bases aligning to TRBD2. V dropped 3 bases and J dropped 9; count of bases not matched to a gene: 8. The CDR3 spans 15 residues. The germline CDR1 and CDR2 sequences are MNHEY and SMNVEV (reference sequence).

As DNA, the CDR3 is TGTGCCTGGAGTGACGGGAACACTGAAGCTTTCTTT. Translated: CAWSDGNTEAFF. V and J are TRBV30 and TRBJ1-1; no clear D gene. V was clipped by 1 base and J by 1 base, with 4 bases between them. In germline, CDR1 is GTSNPN, CDR2 SVGIG (reference sequence). This CDR3 has 12 residues.

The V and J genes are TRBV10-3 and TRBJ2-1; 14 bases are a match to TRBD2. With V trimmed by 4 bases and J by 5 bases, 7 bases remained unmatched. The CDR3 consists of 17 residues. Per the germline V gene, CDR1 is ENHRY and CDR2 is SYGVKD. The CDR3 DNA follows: TGTGCCATCAGTGGGACTAGCGGGAGGCTGCGCCACAATGAGCAGTTCTTC. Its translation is CAISGTSGRLRHNEQFF.

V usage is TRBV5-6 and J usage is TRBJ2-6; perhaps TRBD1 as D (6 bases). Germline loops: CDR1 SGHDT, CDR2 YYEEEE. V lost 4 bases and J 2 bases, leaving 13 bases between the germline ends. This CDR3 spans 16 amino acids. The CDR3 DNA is TGTGCCAGCAGCCCCTCCTACAGGGCTGGGGCCAACGTCCTGACTTTC. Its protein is CASSPSYRAGANVLTF.